These 8 T cell receptor beta chains came from one sample sequenced in a study of blood T cell repertoires in COVID-19. Sequencing used immunoSEQ multiplex PCR; TCRdb keeps in-frame clones, though not all of them. The top ten clones hold roughly 8.3% of a sample with approximately 530,000 clones, approximately 91% of them seen once. Sample: peripheral blood. The source is a woman in her forties or fifties with COVID-19, enrolled during active disease.

The rearrangement links TRBV3-1 (or the pseudogene TRBV3-2) to TRBJ2-3; 10 positions match TRBD2. Germline loops: CDR1 LGHDT, CDR2 YNNKEL (reference sequence). The CDR3 loop spans 16 amino acids. With 4 bases clipped from V and 1 base from J, the junction kept 5 bases outside the gene matches. CDR3 in DNA: TGTGCCAGCAGCCGCCAAACTAGCGGGGGCACAGATACGCAGTATTTT. Protein product: CASSRQTSGGTDTQYF.

This clone has a single count. The J gene is TRBJ2-7, the V gene TRBV4-1; tentatively, D is TRBD1 (5 bases). Germline CDR1 MGHRA, CDR2 YSYEKL. The CDR3 is 15 amino acids. V was clipped by 8 bases and J by 4 bases, with 21 bases between them. The CDR3 DNA reads as TGCGCCAGCGGAAGACTGGGGCAGAAACCTTACGAGCAGTACTTC. Protein sequence: CASGRLGQKPYEQYF.

The chain combines TRBV2 with TRBJ1-4; D ambiguous. Trimming left V 4 bases short and J 8 bases short, with 11 bases between. The CDR3 covers 13 residues. Germline lookup yields CDR1 SNHLY and CDR2 FYNNEI. CDR3 DNA sequence: TGTGCCAGCAGTGCTCCAGTGGAGGAAAAACTGTTTTTT. Protein sequence: CASSAPVEEKLFF.

This clone was seen a single time. The rearrangement links TRBV3-1 (or the pseudogene TRBV3-2) to TRBJ1-6; the D is unclear. This CDR3 spans 15 amino acids. Trimming took off 1 base at V and 9 bases at J, with 13 bases between the two ends. Germline-derived CDR1 and CDR2 are LGHDT and YNNKEL (reference sequence). As DNA, the CDR3 is TGTGCCAGCAGCCAAGGGGCAGGTCCCGGTTCACCCCTCCACTTT. As protein: CASSQGAGPGSPLHF.

This clone is a singleton in its sample. The chain combines TRBV6-5 with TRBJ1-2, with 10 bases aligning to TRBD1. The CDR3 totals 16 residues. V was pared by 1 base and J by 3 bases, with 5 bases of the junction left unmatched. Germline values: CDR1 MNHEY, CDR2 SVGAGI. CDR3 nucleotides: TGTGCCAGCAGTTACTACGGACAGGGGGATTACTATGGCTACACCTTC. Translating gives CASSYYGQGDYYGYTF.

V is TRBV6-5 and J is TRBJ2-3; TRBD2 agrees at 8 bases. Germline trimming cut 5 bases from V and 6 bases from J; bases unmatched to any gene: 4. Per the germline V gene, CDR1 is MNHEY and CDR2 is SVGAGI. CDR3 length: 13 residues. The CDR3 DNA reads TGTGCCAGCAGTCGGGGGGGCCTGGATACGCAGTATTTT. Protein sequence: CASSRGGLDTQYF.

The chain employs TRBV7-3 and TRBJ1-2; weak D call: TRBD1 (6 bases). CDR1 and CDR2 from the germline V gene are SGHTA and FQGTGA. Trimming cost V 4 bases and J 4 bases, with 13 bases left between them. The length of the CDR3 is 14 residues. The CDR3 here is CASSSPGGAYGYTF. The CDR3 nucleotides read TGTGCCAGCAGCTCCCCCGGGGGGGCCTATGGCTACACCTTC.

The chain uses TRBV13 and TRBJ1-6; TRBD1 is a possible D gene (6 bases). This CDR3 has 15 amino acids. In germline, CDR1 is PRHDT, CDR2 FYEKMQ (reference sequence). Trimming took 2 bases from V and 8 from J, leaving 13 bases between them. As DNA, the CDR3 is TGTGCCAGCAGCTTAACCCACAGGGCTGATTCACCCCTCCACTTT. Its protein is CASSLTHRADSPLHF.